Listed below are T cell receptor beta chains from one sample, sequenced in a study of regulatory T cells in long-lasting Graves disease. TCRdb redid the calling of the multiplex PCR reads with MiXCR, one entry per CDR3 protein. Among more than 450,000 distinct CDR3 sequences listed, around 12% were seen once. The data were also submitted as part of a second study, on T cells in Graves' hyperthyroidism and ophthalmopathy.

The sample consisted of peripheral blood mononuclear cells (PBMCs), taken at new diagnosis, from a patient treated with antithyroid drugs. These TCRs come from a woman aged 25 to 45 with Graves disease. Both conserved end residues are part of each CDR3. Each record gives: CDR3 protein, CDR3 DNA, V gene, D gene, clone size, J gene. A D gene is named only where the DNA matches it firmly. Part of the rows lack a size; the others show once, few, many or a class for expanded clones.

CDR3 protein: CASSSNPYNEQFF; CDR3 DNA: TGTGCCAGCAGCTCCAATCCGTACAATGAGCAGTTCTTC; V gene: TRBV11-2; D gene: .; clone size: .; J gene: TRBJ2-1
CDR3 protein: CASSPTQTRGINTGELFF; CDR3 DNA: TGTGCCAGCTCACCAACTCAGACGCGGGGGATAAACACCGGGGAGCTGTTTTTT; V gene: TRBV18; D gene: TRBD2; clone size: .; J gene: TRBJ2-2
CDR3 protein: CASSSTVRGPGGYTF; CDR3 DNA: TGTGCCAGCAGCTCAACAGTCAGGGGGCCTGGTGGCTACACCTTC; V gene: TRBV28; D gene: TRBD1; clone size: many; J gene: TRBJ1-2
CDR3 protein: CAISELNEQFF; CDR3 DNA: TGTGCCATCAGTGAGCTCAATGAGCAGTTCTTC; V gene: TRBV10-3; D gene: .; clone size: many; J gene: TRBJ2-1
CDR3 protein: CASSPIIAGPNTGELFF; CDR3 DNA: TGTGCCAGCTCACCGATAATAGCGGGACCGAACACCGGGGAGCTGTTTTTT; V gene: TRBV18; D gene: TRBD2; clone size: .; J gene: TRBJ2-2
CDR3 protein: CASRERTSGRTNEQFF; CDR3 DNA: TGTGCCAGCAGAGAAAGGACTAGCGGGAGGACCAATGAGCAGTTCTTC; V gene: TRBV12-3/TRBV12-4; D gene: TRBD2; clone size: many; J gene: TRBJ2-1
CDR3 protein: CASSLRTAEAFF; CDR3 DNA: TGTGCCAGCAGCTTAAGAACGGCTGAAGCTTTCTTT; V gene: TRBV6-2/TRBV6-3; D gene: .; clone size: many; J gene: TRBJ1-1
CDR3 protein: CASRGDGGGELFF; CDR3 DNA: TGTGCCAGCAGGGGAGATGGAGGCGGGGAGCTGTTTTTT; V gene: TRBV6-1; D gene: .; clone size: many; J gene: TRBJ2-2
CDR3 protein: CASSLESSATVDTQYF; CDR3 DNA: TGTGCCAGCAGCTTAGAGTCTAGCGCCACGGTAGATACGCAGTATTTT; V gene: TRBV7-9; D gene: .; clone size: many; J gene: TRBJ2-3
CDR3 protein: CASSLSAGSEYGYTF; CDR3 DNA: TGTGCCAGCAGCTTATCGGCCGGCAGCGAGTATGGCTACACCTTC; V gene: TRBV7-3; D gene: .; clone size: few; J gene: TRBJ1-2
CDR3 protein: CASSYSMMGYSGNTIYF; CDR3 DNA: TGTGCCAGCAGTTACTCGATGATGGGGTACTCTGGAAACACCATATATTTT; V gene: TRBV6-5; D gene: .; clone size: many; J gene: TRBJ1-3
CDR3 protein: CASSVGGQQETQYF; CDR3 DNA: TGTGCCAGCAGCGTAGGTGGACAGCAAGAGACCCAGTACTTC; V gene: TRBV9; D gene: .; clone size: few; J gene: TRBJ2-5
CDR3 protein: CSARDLWGPGPYEQCF; CDR3 DNA: TGCAGTGCTAGAGATCTGTGGGGGCCGGGTCCCTACGAGCAGTGCTTC; V gene: TRBV20-1; D gene: .; clone size: .; J gene: TRBJ2-7
CDR3 protein: CASSLGQPYTEAFF; CDR3 DNA: TGTGCCAGCAGCCTTGGACAGCCCTACACTGAAGCTTTCTTT; V gene: TRBV7-9; D gene: .; clone size: many; J gene: TRBJ1-1
CDR3 protein: CATSDSTRTDTQYF; CDR3 DNA: TGTGCCACCAGTGATTCGACTCGCACAGATACGCAGTATTTT; V gene: TRBV24-1; D gene: .; clone size: many; J gene: TRBJ2-3
CDR3 protein: CASSRTRLRAATDTQYF; CDR3 DNA: TGTGCCAGCAGCCGAACCAGACTCCGAGCCGCCACAGATACGCAGTATTTT; V gene: TRBV7-8; D gene: .; clone size: many; J gene: TRBJ2-3
CDR3 protein: CASQPRARHSSYEQYF; CDR3 DNA: TGTGCCAGCCAGCCTAGGGCCCGGCATAGCTCCTACGAGCAGTACTTC; V gene: TRBV2; D gene: .; clone size: few; J gene: TRBJ2-7
CDR3 protein: CASSKGSNQPQHF; CDR3 DNA: TGTGCCAGTAGCAAGGGATCCAATCAGCCCCAGCATTTT; V gene: TRBV19; D gene: .; clone size: many; J gene: TRBJ1-5